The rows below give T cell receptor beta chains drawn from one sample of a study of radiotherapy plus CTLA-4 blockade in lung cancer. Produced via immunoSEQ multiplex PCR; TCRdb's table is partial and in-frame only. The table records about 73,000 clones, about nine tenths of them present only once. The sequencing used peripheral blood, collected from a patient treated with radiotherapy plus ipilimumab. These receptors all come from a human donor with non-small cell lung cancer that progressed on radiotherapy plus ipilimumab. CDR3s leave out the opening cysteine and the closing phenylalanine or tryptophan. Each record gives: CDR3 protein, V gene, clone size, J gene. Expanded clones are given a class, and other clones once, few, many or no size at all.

CDR3 protein: AWSSGAGNQPQH; V gene: TRBV30; clone size: once; J gene: TRBJ1-5
CDR3 protein: ASSLSTGAGDEQF; V gene: TRBV5-4; clone size: .; J gene: TRBJ2-1
CDR3 protein: ASGLIQGSTDTQY; V gene: TRBV12-5; clone size: once; J gene: TRBJ2-3
CDR3 protein: ASRGDRGEGTDTQY; V gene: TRBV5-6; clone size: once; J gene: TRBJ2-3
CDR3 protein: ASSVAQGAEGYT; V gene: TRBV9; clone size: once; J gene: TRBJ1-2
CDR3 protein: ASSLTGTSNTGELF; V gene: TRBV4-2; clone size: .; J gene: TRBJ2-2
CDR3 protein: ASSFPRGQETQY; V gene: TRBV5-1; clone size: .; J gene: TRBJ2-5
CDR3 protein: ASSTDRGHQF; V gene: TRBV5-1; clone size: .; J gene: TRBJ2-1
CDR3 protein: ASSGLAEIQRYNEQF; V gene: TRBV2; clone size: .; J gene: TRBJ2-1
CDR3 protein: ASSQEPGNQPQH; V gene: TRBV4-2; clone size: .; J gene: TRBJ1-5
CDR3 protein: ASTFGDTQY; V gene: TRBV25-1; clone size: .; J gene: TRBJ2-3
CDR3 protein: ASSQGDSTDTQY; V gene: TRBV4-1; clone size: .; J gene: TRBJ2-3
CDR3 protein: ASRGGRPPGSNEQY; V gene: TRBV28; clone size: .; J gene: TRBJ2-7
CDR3 protein: ASSLVSGRAWAYNEQF; V gene: TRBV5-1; clone size: .; J gene: TRBJ2-1
CDR3 protein: ASSPKGGLTLSTDTQY; V gene: TRBV18; clone size: once; J gene: TRBJ2-3
CDR3 protein: ASSPSGGGYYGYT; V gene: TRBV6-1; clone size: few; J gene: TRBJ1-2
CDR3 protein: ASSYSGGDSYNEQF; V gene: TRBV5-1; clone size: .; J gene: TRBJ2-1
CDR3 protein: ASSLATRTQETQY; V gene: TRBV7-8; clone size: .; J gene: TRBJ2-5
CDR3 protein: ASSAIDTQY; V gene: TRBV6-6; clone size: .; J gene: TRBJ2-3
CDR3 protein: ASRIGQNTEAF; V gene: TRBV28; clone size: .; J gene: TRBJ1-1
CDR3 protein: ASSREGGRAFNTDTQY; V gene: TRBV5-4; clone size: .; J gene: TRBJ2-3
CDR3 protein: ASSQRSYEQY; V gene: TRBV10-2; clone size: .; J gene: TRBJ2-7
CDR3 protein: ASSLGSSGRETQY; V gene: TRBV7-6; clone size: .; J gene: TRBJ2-5
CDR3 protein: ASSSLAGGISDTQY; V gene: TRBV4-1; clone size: .; J gene: TRBJ2-3
CDR3 protein: ASSLGLAGTYEQY; V gene: TRBV28; clone size: .; J gene: TRBJ2-7
CDR3 protein: ASRQGGPGNTIY; V gene: TRBV5-1; clone size: .; J gene: TRBJ1-3
CDR3 protein: ASRSTGARGTGELF; V gene: TRBV14; clone size: few; J gene: TRBJ2-2
CDR3 protein: ASGEGQGDTQY; V gene: TRBV5-1; clone size: .; J gene: TRBJ2-3
CDR3 protein: ASSSGQPNTEAF; V gene: TRBV7-3; clone size: .; J gene: TRBJ1-1
CDR3 protein: ASSSRDSVLSYEQY; V gene: TRBV7-8; clone size: .; J gene: TRBJ2-7
CDR3 protein: ASSITGFGNQPQH; V gene: TRBV19; clone size: .; J gene: TRBJ1-5
CDR3 protein: ASSKTNNYGYT; V gene: TRBV2; clone size: .; J gene: TRBJ1-2
CDR3 protein: ASKTSDYNEQF; V gene: TRBV19; clone size: .; J gene: TRBJ2-1
CDR3 protein: ASSLSRGLLNGYT; V gene: TRBV28; clone size: .; J gene: TRBJ1-2
CDR3 protein: ASSLAGRRGETQY; V gene: TRBV7-8; clone size: .; J gene: TRBJ2-5
CDR3 protein: ASTSGRDTQY; V gene: TRBV19; clone size: .; J gene: TRBJ2-3
CDR3 protein: SVSVQETQY; V gene: TRBV29-1; clone size: .; J gene: TRBJ2-5
CDR3 protein: ASGIGQGVGQPQH; V gene: TRBV6-6; clone size: .; J gene: TRBJ1-5
CDR3 protein: ASSYDPVRGYT; V gene: TRBV6-6; clone size: .; J gene: TRBJ1-2
CDR3 protein: ASSPLGQQRQPQH; V gene: TRBV28; clone size: .; J gene: TRBJ1-5
CDR3 protein: ASTPPYEQY; V gene: TRBV9; clone size: .; J gene: TRBJ2-7
CDR3 protein: ASSSDSTDTQY; V gene: TRBV9; clone size: .; J gene: TRBJ2-3
CDR3 protein: ASNALGRMGNEQF; V gene: TRBV6-6; clone size: once; J gene: TRBJ2-1
CDR3 protein: ASSPQDSQETQY; V gene: TRBV7-9; clone size: .; J gene: TRBJ2-5
CDR3 protein: ASSLPLTGFGETQY; V gene: TRBV5-6; clone size: .; J gene: TRBJ2-5
CDR3 protein: ASSGTGKGQPQH; V gene: TRBV6-6; clone size: .; J gene: TRBJ1-5
CDR3 protein: ASSYGEGRNGGYT; V gene: TRBV6-5; clone size: .; J gene: TRBJ1-2
CDR3 protein: ASSPRTSGTNEQF; V gene: TRBV7-3; clone size: .; J gene: TRBJ2-1
CDR3 protein: ASSQGLSPGAF; V gene: TRBV5-6; clone size: .; J gene: TRBJ1-1